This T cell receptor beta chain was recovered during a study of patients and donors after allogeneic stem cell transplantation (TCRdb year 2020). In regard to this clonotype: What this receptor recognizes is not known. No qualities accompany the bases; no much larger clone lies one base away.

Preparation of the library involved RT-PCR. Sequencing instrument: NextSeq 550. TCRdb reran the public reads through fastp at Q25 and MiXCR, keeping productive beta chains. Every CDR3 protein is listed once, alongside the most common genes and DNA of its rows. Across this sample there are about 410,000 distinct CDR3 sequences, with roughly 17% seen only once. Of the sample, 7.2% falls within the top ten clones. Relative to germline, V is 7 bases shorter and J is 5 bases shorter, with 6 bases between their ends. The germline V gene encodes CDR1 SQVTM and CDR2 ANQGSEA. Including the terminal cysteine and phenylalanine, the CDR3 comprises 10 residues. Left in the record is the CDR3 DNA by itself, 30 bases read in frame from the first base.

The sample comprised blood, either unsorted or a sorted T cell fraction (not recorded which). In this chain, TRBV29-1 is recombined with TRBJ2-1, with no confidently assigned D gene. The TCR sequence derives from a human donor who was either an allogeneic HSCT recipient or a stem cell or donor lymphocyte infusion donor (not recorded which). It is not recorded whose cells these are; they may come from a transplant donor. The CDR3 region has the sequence CSGANNEQFF. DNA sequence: TGCAGCGGGGCTAACAATGAGCAGTTCTTC.